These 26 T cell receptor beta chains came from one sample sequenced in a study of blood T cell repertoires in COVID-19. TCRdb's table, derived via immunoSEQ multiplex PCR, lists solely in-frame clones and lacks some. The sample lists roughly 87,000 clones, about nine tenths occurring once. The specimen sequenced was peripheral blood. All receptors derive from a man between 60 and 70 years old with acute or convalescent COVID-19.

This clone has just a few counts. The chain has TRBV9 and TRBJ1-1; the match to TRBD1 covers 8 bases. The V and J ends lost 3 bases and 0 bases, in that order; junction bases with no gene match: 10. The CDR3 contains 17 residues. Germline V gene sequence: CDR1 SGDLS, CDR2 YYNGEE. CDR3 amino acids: CASSAPTGEPMNTEAFF. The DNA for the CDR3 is TGTGCCAGCAGCGCTCCGACAGGGGAACCGATGAACACTGAAGCTTTCTTT.

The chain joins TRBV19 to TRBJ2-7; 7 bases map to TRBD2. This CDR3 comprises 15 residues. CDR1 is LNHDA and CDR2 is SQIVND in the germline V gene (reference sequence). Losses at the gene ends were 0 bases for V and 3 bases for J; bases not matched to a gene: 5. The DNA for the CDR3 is TGTGCCAGTAGTATAGATGGGGGAGGGAGCTACGAGCAGTACTTC. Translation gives CASSIDGGGSYEQYF.

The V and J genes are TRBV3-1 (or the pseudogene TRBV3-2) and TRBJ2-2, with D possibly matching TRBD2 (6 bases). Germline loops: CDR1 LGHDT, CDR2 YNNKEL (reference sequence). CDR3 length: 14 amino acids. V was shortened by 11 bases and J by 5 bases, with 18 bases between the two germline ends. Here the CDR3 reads CAGKSGVTTGELFF. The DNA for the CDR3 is TGTGCCGGCAAATCGGGGGTTACTACCGGGGAGCTGTTTTTT.

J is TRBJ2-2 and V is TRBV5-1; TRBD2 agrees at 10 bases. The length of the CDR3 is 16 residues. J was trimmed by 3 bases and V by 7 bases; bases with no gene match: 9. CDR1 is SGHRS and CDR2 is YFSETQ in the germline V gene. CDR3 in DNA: TGCGCCAGCTGCGGTAGCGGGGGGTTTTACACCGGGGAGCTGTTTTTT. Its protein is CASCGSGGFYTGELFF.

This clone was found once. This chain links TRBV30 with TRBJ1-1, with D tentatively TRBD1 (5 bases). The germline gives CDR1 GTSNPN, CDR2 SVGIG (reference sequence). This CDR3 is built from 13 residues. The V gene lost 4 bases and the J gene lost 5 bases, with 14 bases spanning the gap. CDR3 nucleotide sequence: TGTGCCTGGACGGGGCGGGGCTCGACTGAAGCTTTCTTT. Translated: CAWTGRGSTEAFF.

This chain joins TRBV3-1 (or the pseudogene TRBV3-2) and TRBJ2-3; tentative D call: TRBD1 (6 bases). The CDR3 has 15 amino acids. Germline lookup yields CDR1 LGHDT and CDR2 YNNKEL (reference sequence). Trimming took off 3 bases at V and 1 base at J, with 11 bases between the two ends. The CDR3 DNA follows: TGTGCCAGCAGCCAGGCAGGGGCTGGCACAGATACGCAGTATTTT. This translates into CASSQAGAGTDTQYF.

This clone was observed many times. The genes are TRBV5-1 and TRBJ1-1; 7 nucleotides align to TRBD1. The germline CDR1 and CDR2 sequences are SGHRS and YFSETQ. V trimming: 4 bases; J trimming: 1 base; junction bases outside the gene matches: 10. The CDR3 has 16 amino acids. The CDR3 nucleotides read TGCGCCAGCAGCCACCCCCCGGGACAGACGAACACTGAAGCTTTCTTT. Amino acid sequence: CASSHPPGQTNTEAFF.

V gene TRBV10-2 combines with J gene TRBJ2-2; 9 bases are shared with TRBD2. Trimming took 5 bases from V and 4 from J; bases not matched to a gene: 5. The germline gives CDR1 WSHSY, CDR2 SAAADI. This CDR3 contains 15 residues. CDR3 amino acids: CASSQTSGVTGELFF. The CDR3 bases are TGCGCCAGCAGTCAGACTAGCGGAGTCACCGGGGAGCTGTTTTTT.

CDR3 sequence reads: CASSLGQGADTEAFF. As DNA, the CDR3 is TGTGCCAGCAGCTTAGGACAGGGGGCGGACACTGAAGCTTTCTTT. The rearrangement joins TRBV7-6 to TRBJ1-1, with 10 bases identical to TRBD1. Per germline, CDR1 SGHVS and CDR2 FNYEAQ. The CDR3 covers 15 residues. V trimming: 1 base; J trimming: 3 bases; junction bases outside the gene matches: 2.

The CDR3 sequence: CASSFQGVANYGYTF. CDR3 nucleotide sequence: TGTGCCAGCAGCTTTCAGGGGGTAGCTAACTATGGCTACACCTTC. The chain employs TRBV9 and TRBJ1-2; 7 bases align to TRBD1. The junction had 6 bases not matched to a gene; V was cut back by 4 bases and J by 0 bases. Germline assignment: CDR1 SGDLS and CDR2 YYNGEE. The length of the CDR3 is 15 residues.

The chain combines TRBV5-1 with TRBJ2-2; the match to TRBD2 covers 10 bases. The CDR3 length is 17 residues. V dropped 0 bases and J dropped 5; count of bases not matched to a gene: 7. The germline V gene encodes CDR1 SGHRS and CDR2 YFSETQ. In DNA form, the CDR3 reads TGCGCCAGCAGCTTGGTAGCACTAGCGGGATATACCGGGGAGCTGTTTTTT. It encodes CASSLVALAGYTGELFF. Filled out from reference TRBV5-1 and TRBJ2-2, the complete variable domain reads KAGVTQTPRYLIKTRGQQVTLSCSPISGHRSVSWYQQTPGQGLQFLFEYFSETQRNKGNFPGRFSGRQFSNSRSEMNVSTLELGDSALYLCASSLVALAGYTGELFFGEGSRLTVL.

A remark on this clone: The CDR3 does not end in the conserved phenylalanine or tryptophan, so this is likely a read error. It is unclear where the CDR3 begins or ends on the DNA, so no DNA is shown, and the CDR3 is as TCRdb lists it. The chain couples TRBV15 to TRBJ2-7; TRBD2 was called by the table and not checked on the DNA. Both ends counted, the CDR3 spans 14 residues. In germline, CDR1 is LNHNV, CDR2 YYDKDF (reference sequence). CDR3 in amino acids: CATSRDRRRAPGMI.

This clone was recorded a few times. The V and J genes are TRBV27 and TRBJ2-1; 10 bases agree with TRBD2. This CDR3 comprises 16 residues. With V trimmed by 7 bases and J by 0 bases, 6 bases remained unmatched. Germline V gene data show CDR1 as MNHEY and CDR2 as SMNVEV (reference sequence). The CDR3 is CASTPGLASSYNEQFF. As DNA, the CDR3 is TGTGCCAGCACTCCGGGACTAGCGAGCTCCTACAATGAGCAGTTCTTC.

The CDR3 region is CASSVGEVDNSPLHF. DNA of the CDR3: TGTGCCAGCAGCGTAGGGGAGGTAGATAATTCACCCCTCCACTTT. V and J are TRBV9 and TRBJ1-6; D uncertain. Germline V gives CDR1 SGDLS, CDR2 YYNGEE. The length of the CDR3 is 15 residues. Trimming took 0 bases from V and 5 from J, leaving 9 bases between them. The full variable domain, completed using reference TRBV9 and TRBJ1-6, is DSGVTQTPKHLITATGQRVTLRCSPRSGDLSVYWYQQSLDQGLQFLIQYYNGEERAKGNILERFSAQQFPDLHSELNLSSLELGDSALYFCASSVGEVDNSPLHFGNGTRLTVT.

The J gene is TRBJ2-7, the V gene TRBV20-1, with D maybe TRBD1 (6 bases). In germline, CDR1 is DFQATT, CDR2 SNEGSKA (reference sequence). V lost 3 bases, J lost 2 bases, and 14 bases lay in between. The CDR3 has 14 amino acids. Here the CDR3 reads CSASVDSQTYEQYF. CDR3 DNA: TGCAGTGCTAGTGTGGACAGTCAAACCTACGAGCAGTACTTC.

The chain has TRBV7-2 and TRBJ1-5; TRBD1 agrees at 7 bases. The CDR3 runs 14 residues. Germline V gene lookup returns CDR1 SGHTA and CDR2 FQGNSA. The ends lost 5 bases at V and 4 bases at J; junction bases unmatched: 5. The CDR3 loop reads CASSQGQLNQPQHF. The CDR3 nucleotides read TGTGCCAGCAGCCAGGGACAGTTAAATCAGCCCCAGCATTTT.

The CDR3 bases are TGTGCCAGCAGTTTACCGGTTCCCTACGAGCAGTACTTC. Its translation: CASSLPVPYEQYF. The V call is TRBV12-3 or TRBV12-4, the J call TRBJ2-7; D remains unclear. This CDR3 contains 13 residues. V lost 2 bases and J lost 2, with 7 bases in between.

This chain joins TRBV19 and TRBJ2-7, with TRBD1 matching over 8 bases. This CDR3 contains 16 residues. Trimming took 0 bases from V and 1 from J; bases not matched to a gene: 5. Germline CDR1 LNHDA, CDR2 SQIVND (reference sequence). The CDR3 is CASSIDWTGTSYEQYF. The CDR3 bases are TGTGCCAGTAGTATAGATTGGACAGGGACATCCTACGAGCAGTACTTC.

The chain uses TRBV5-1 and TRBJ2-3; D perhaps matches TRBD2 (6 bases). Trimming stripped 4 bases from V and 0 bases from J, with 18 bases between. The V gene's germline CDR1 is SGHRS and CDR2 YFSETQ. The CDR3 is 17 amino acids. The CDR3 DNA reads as TGCGCCAGCAGCGCGGACGTGGGGGGAGGTAGCACAGATACGCAGTATTTT. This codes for CASSADVGGGSTDTQYF.

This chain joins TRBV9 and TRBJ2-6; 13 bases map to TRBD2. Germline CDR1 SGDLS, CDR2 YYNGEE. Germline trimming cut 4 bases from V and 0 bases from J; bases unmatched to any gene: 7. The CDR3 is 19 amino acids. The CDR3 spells CASSPRTSGSSSGANVLTF. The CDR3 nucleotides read TGTGCCAGCAGCCCCCGGACTAGCGGGAGTAGCTCTGGGGCCAACGTCCTGACTTTC.

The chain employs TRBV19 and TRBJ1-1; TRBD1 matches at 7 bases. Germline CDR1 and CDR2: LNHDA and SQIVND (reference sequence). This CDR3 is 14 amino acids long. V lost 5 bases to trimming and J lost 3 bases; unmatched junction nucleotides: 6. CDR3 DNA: TGTGCCAGTAGTTCGTACAGGGGACACACTGAAGCTTTCTTT. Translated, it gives CASSSYRGHTEAFF.

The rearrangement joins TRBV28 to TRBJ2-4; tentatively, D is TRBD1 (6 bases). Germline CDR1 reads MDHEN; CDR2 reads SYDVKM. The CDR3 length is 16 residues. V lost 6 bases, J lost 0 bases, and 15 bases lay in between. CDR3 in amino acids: CASSKGQILAKNIQYF. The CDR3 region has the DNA TGTGCCAGCAGCAAAGGACAGATACTAGCCAAAAACATTCAGTACTTC.

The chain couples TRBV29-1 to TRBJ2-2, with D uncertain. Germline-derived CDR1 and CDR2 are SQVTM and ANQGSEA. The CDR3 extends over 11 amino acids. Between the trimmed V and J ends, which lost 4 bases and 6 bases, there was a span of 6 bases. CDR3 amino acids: CSVVGAGELFF. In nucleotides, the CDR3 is TGCAGCGTTGTTGGAGCCGGGGAGCTGTTTTTT.

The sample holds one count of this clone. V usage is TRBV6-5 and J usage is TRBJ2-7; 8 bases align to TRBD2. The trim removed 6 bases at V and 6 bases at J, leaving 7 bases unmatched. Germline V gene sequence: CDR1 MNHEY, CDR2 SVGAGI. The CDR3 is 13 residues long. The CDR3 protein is CASSNRLAGEQYF. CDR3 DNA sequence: TGTGCCAGCAGCAACCGCCTAGCGGGCGAGCAGTACTTC.

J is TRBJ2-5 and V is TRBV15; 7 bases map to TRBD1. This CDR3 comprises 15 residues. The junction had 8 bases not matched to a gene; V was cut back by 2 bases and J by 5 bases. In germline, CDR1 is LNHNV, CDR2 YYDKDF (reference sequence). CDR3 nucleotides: TGTGCCACCAGCAGACCAGGGGGTTTAGGTGAGACCCAGTACTTC. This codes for CATSRPGGLGETQYF.

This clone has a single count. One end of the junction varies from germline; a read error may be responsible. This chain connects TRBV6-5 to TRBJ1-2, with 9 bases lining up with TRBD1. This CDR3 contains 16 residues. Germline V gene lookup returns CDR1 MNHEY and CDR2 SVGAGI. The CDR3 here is CASSYSRDRVNYGYTF. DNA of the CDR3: TGTGCCAGCAGCTACTCGAGGGACAGGGTGAACTATGGCTACACCTTC.